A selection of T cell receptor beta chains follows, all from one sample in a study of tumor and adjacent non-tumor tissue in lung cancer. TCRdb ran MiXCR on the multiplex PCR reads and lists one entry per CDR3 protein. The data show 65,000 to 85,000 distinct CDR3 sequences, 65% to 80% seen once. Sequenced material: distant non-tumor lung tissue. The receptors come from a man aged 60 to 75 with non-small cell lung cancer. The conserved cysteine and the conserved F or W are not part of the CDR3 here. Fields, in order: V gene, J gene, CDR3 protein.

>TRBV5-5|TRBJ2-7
GCSPGPGMGYEQY
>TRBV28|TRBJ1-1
AIRSGDPNTEAF
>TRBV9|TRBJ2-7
ASSPTGGTLYEHY
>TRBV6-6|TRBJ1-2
ATSPGAGPYGYT
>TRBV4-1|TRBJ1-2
ASSQDTGTGYVNHGYT
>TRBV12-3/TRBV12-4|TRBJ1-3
ASSFQGMHTIY
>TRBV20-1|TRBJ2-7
SARDEHTIAYEQY
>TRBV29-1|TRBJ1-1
SVENQGNSEAF
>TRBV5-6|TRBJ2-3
GCSEMTADTQY
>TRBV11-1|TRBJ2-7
ASSVIRGRGEQY